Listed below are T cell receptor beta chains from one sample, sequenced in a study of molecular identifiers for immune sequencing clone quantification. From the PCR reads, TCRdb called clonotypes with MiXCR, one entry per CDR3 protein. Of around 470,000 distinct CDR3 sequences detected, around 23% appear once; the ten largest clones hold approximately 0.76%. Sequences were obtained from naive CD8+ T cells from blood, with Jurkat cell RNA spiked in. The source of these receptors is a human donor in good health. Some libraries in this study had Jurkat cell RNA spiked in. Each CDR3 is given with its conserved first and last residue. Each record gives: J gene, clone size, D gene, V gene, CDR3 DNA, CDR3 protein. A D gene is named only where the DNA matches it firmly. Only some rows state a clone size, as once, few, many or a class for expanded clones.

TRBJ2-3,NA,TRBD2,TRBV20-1,TGCAGTGCTTCACGGACTAGCGGGAGCACAGATACGCAGTATTTT,CSASRTSGSTDTQYF
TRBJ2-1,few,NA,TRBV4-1,TGCGCCAGCAGCCAAGGGCTGGCAGTCAATGAGCAGTTCTTC,CASSQGLAVNEQFF
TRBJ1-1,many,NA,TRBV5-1,TGCGCCAGCAGCTTGGATGGCCCTCGATATGAAGCTTTCTTT,CASSLDGPRYEAFF
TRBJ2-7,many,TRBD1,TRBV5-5,TGTGCCAGCAGCTTGTCCGGGACAGATTTCTACGAGCAGTACTTC,CASSLSGTDFYEQYF
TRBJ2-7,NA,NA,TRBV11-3,TGTGCCCGCAGCATCCGGGGATCCTACGCGCAGTACTTC,CARSIRGSYAQYF
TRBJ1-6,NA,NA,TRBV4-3,TGCGCCAGCAGCCAAGACAGGGGACAAAATAATTCACCCCTCTACTTT,CASSQDRGQNNSPLYF
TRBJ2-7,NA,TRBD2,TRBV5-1,TGCGCCAGCAGCTGGGGGGGGAACGTCGGCGAGCAGTACTTC,CASSWGGNVGEQYF
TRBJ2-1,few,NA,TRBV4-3,TGCGCCAGCAGCCAAGCGGCTCTACCTCCAAGCGCCTACAATGAGCAGTTCTTC,CASSQAALPPSAYNEQFF
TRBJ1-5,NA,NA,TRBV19,TGTGCCAGTAGCGCCAGGGCTGATAGCAATCAGCCCCAGCATTTT,CASSARADSNQPQHF
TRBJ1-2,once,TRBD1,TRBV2,TGTGCCAGCATCAGGACAGGGGACTATGGCTACACCTTC,CASIRTGDYGYTF
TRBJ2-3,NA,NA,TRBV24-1,TGTGCCACCAGTGATTTCGGGAGCACAGACGCAGATACGCAGTATTTT,CATSDFGSTDADTQYF
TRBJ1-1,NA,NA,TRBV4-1,TGCGCCAGCGGCCAAGGGGGAGGTAACACTGAAGCTTTCTTT,CASGQGGGNTEAFF
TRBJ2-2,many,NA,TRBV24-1,TGTGCCACCAGTGGCGGTACCTCGAACACCGGGGAGCTGTTTTTT,CATSGGTSNTGELFF
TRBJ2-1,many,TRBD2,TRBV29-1,TGCAGCGTTGGGGACTACCCCAATGAGCAGTTCTTC,CSVGDYPNEQFF
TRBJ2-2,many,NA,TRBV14,TGTGCCAGCAGCGAGGTGAACACCGGGGAGCTGTTTTTT,CASSEVNTGELFF
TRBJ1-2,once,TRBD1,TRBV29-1,TGCAGCGAGGGGGACAGCAACGCAGCTAACTATGGCTACACCTTC,CSEGDSNAANYGYTF
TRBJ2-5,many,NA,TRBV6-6,TGTGCCAGCAGTTCTAGAGGACTCTACCAAGAGACCCAGTACTTC,CASSSRGLYQETQYF
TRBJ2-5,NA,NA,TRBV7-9,TGTGCCAGCAGCCCCCCCGGGCCCCAAGAGACCCAGTACTTC,CASSPPGPQETQYF
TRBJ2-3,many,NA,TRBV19,TGTGCCAGTAGTATAGGCCCGGGACTCGGAACAGATACGCAGTATTTT,CASSIGPGLGTDTQYF
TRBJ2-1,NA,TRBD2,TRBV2,TGTGCCAGCAGTGCCGAAGCGGGGGGGCCTGAGCAGTTCTTC,CASSAEAGGPEQFF
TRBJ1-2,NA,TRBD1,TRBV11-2,TGTGCCAGCAGCTTAGGGGGACAGATGAATGGCTACACCTTC,CASSLGGQMNGYTF
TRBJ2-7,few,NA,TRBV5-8,TGTGCCAGCAGCTTCCCATTGACTGCCTACGAGCAGTACTTC,CASSFPLTAYEQYF
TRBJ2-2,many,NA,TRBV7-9,TGTGCCAGCAGCTTATCTCCGACAGGGAACACCGGGGAGCTGTTTTTT,CASSLSPTGNTGELFF
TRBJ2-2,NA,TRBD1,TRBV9,TGTGCCAGCAGCGAACAAGTAGGAGACAGGGGGCTACCGAACACCGGGGAGCTGTTTTTT,CASSEQVGDRGLPNTGELFF
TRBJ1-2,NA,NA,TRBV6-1,TGTGCCAGCAGTGAACTGCAGGCGCCCTCTCCCCCGGGCTACACCTTC,CASSELQAPSPPGYTF
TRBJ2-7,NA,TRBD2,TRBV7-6,TGTGCCAGCAGCTTAGTTTCGGGCGGGAGCTCCTACGAGCAGTACTTC,CASSLVSGGSSYEQYF
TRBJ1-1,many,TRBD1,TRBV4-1,TGCGCCAGCAGCCACTTAAAGGGACAGGGGGACCCTGAAGCTTTCTTT,CASSHLKGQGDPEAFF
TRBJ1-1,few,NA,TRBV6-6,TGTGCCAGCAGATACTCGCAGGATAAAAACACTGAAGCTTTCTTT,CASRYSQDKNTEAFF